What follows are 5 T cell receptor beta chains derived from one specimen sequenced in a study of human T cells and chemical hapten exposure. Using its own MiXCR run on the RACE reads, TCRdb lists one record per CDR3 protein. The sample has around 330,000 distinct CDR3 sequences; 5% to 6.5% are singletons. Time point given: pre-sensitization, week 0. Treatment defined: therapeutic diphenylcyclopropenone sensitization with weekly scalp DPC. The sequencing here drew on whole blood, taken in connection with sensitization to the hapten diphenylcyclopropenone (DPC). These receptors were collected from a woman aged 18-30 years with alopecia areata. Some clones in this sample may be carry-over from other donors' samples.

This clonotype has a count of ten or more. CDR3 sequence: CSASLKGQGNQPQHF. In nucleotides, the CDR3 is TGCAGTGCTTCGCTCAAGGGACAGGGTAATCAGCCCCAGCATTTT. The rearrangement links TRBV20-1 to TRBJ1-5; 9 positions match TRBD1. CDR1 and CDR2 from the germline V gene are DFQATT and SNEGSKA (reference sequence). The J segment lost 4 bases and the V segment lost 5 bases, leaving 9 bases of the junction unmatched. The CDR3 consists of 15 residues.

This clonotype was seen at least ten times. The chain recombines TRBV12-3 or TRBV12-4 with TRBJ2-1; 10 nucleotides match TRBD1. Trimming cost V 6 bases and J 0 bases; bases outside gene matches: 8. The CDR3 length is 17 residues. The CDR3 here is CASSGQGVRRSYNEQFF. CDR3 DNA sequence: TGTGCCAGCAGCGGACAGGGGGTCCGCCGCTCCTACAATGAGCAGTTCTTC.

This sequence joins TRBV4-1 and TRBJ2-1; the D is unclear. CDR1 and CDR2 from the germline V gene are MGHRA and YSYEKL. The V gene lost 1 base and the J gene lost 6 bases, with 13 bases spanning the gap. This CDR3 contains 15 residues. The CDR3 DNA follows: TGCGCCAGCAGCCAAGGGCTGGCGCAAGGCAATGAGCAGTTCTTC. Its protein is CASSQGLAQGNEQFF.

This clonotype was detected only a few times. The chain recombines TRBV7-2 with TRBJ2-7, with D unresolved. The CDR3 extends over 15 amino acids. Germline CDR1 SGHTA, CDR2 FQGNSA. The V gene lost 6 bases and the J gene lost 6 bases, with 21 bases spanning the gap. The CDR3, as DNA: TGTGCCAGCAGTTGGGCCGATTCCCCTTCTGTCGAGCAGTACTTC. It translates to CASSWADSPSVEQYF.

The chain links TRBV6-2 or TRBV6-3 to TRBJ2-1; 11 bases align to TRBD2. V gave up 6 bases and J gave up 8 bases; unmatched junction bases: 18. Germline V gives CDR1 MNHEY, CDR2 SVGEGT. CDR3 length equals 18 residues. The CDR3 loop reads CASRFPARLAGIVDEQFF. The CDR3 DNA reads TGTGCCAGCAGGTTCCCCGCCCGACTAGCGGGGATCGTCGATGAGCAGTTCTTC.